This TCR beta chain was documented in a study of response to subunit inactivated influenza vaccine. Study observations and caveats: The authors suggested that every seasonal influenza vaccination recruits few new T cells.

CDR1 is SGHAT, CDR2 FQNNGV, per germline. The length of the CDR3 is 15 residues. The V end lost 2 bases, the J end lost 0 bases, and 7 bases lay between the germline ends. In regard to this clonotype: Its target is unknown.

In TCRdb, the RT-PCR reads were re-called with MiXCR into one record per CDR3 protein. The sample shows 650,000 to 850,000 distinct CDR3 sequences, about 14% of them seen only once. This rearrangement joins TRBV11-2 to TRBJ2-2; D possibly corresponds to TRBD2 (5 bases). This specimen was PBMCs from blood, taken less than 15 days before vaccination. This clonotype was obtained from a man in his fifties or sixties who received an inactivated influenza vaccine. CDR3 bases: TGTGCCAGCAGCTTACGGCGGGCGAACACCGGGGAGCTGTTTTTT. Its protein is CASSLRRANTGELFF.